The entry below gives a single T cell receptor (beta chain) sequence along with its context. The sample holds one count of this clone. Its antigen is currently not known. Base qualities are not provided; no much larger clone lies one nucleotide away. The immunoSEQ Assay, a bias-controlled multiplex PCR, was used to amplify TCRbeta CDR3 regions from genomic DNA. In the paper's pipeline: The number of nucleated cells in each sample was estimated by amplification of reference gene primers within the assay. Sequence reads were collapsed and filtered to measure the absolute abundance of every unique TCRbeta CDR3 rearrangement. For each sample, productive Simpson clonality was calculated as the square root of Simpson's diversity index across productive rearrangements. The clones in this table, taken by TCRdb from immuneACCESS, are in-frame only. Not every clone is retained; where verified, under half of the shortfall comes from an unresolved V gene, and the cause of the rest is unknown. That table furnishes V, J and clone size, whereas the DNA furnished D and trimming. The sample contains fewer than 300,000 clones, roughly 80% of them found a single time. Around 2.5% of the sample belongs to the ten largest clones.

This sample stems from a study of blood T cell repertoires in COVID-19 (TCRdb year 2020). About the investigation overall: Samples from collaborators originated in the United States, Italy and Spain and spanned both the acute and convalescent phases of COVID-19. The repertoires were released in a freely available public database intended as a resource for research on the immune response to SARS-CoV-2. Samples came from the ongoing ImmuneRACE study (first 160 participants) plus 1,254 subjects from 6 global collaborators. The prospective study material was composed of cDNA or gDNA derived from T cells, B-cell-depleted T cells, or PBMCs. Nearly every sample came with metadata listing a de-identified subject ID, COVID-19 status, age in years and sex. HLA class I and class II types, where available, came from metadata supplied by the sample provider rather than from assay-based typing. Subjects who had been exposed to COVID-19, were actively infected with it, or had recovered from it provided the deeply sampled blood TCRbeta repertoires that made up the dataset.

After removal of 7 bases from V and 4 bases from J, the junction retains 8 bases not matched to a gene. According to the germline V gene, CDR1 reads MDHEN and CDR2 reads SYDVKM. From its cysteine to its phenylalanine, the CDR3 spans 15 amino acids. Only CDR3 DNA is held: 45 bases, read in frame from base 1. What the work shows at the level of the full study, not this receptor alone: How much clinical and demographic metadata was included differed by source and by participant, and the metadata was provided uncurated.

Collaborating institutions collected whole blood in K2EDTA tubes following their own protocols. For TCRbeta analysis, collaborators shipped samples in one of three forms: frozen whole blood, isolated PBMCs, or DNA extracted from either of those sample types. Rearrangement joined TRBV28 to TRBJ1-2, with TRBD1 matching 11 junction bases. The source is an older woman with active or convalescent COVID-19. The sequencing sample was made of peripheral blood. CDR3 loop: CASTIRTGGSYGYTF. The DNA is as follows: TGTGCCAGCACCATACGGACAGGGGGCAGCTATGGCTACACCTTC.